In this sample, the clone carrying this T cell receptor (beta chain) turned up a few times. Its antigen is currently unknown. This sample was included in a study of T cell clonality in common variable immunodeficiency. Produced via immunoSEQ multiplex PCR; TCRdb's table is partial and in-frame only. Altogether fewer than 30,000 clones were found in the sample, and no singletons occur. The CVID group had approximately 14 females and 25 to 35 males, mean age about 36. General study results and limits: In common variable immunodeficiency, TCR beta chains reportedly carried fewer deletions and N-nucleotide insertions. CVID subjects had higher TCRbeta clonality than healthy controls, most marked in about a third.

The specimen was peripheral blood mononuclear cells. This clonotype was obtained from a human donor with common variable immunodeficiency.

Partial CDR3 DNA: TGTGCCAGCTCCACCCAAGCCTATGGC. Protein: CASSTQAYG. The full CDR3 protein reads CASSTQAYGYTF. V usage is TRBV2 and J usage is TRBJ1-2; no firm D call. The read terminates 3 residues before the CDR3 end, so the remaining end is supplied by the germline J gene. Germline V gene data show CDR1 as SNHLY and CDR2 as FYNNEI. The CDR3 is 12 residues long. Trimming cost V 8 bases and J 4 bases, with 11 bases left between them.